A selection of T cell receptor beta chains follows, all from one sample in a study of memory CD4+ T cells and cytomegalovirus serostatus. Some clones are missing from TCRdb's copy, which holds only in-frame ones; the method was immunoSEQ multiplex PCR. The sample has around 44,000 clones; 65% to 80% are singletons. Source material: memory CD4+ T cells from blood. The receptors shown here come from an adult in good health and CMV-seronegative. The CDR3 runs from the conserved cysteine through the conserved F or W. D genes are given only for firm matches. Part of the rows lack a size; the others show once, few, many or a class for expanded clones.

j_gene | abundance | d_gene | v_gene | CDR3aa | CDR3nt
TRBJ1-6 | . | TRBD1 | TRBV5-1 | CASSLGQGNSPLHF | TGCGCCAGCAGCTTGGGACAGGGAAATTCACCCCTCCACTTT
TRBJ2-3 | . | . | TRBV7-2 | CASSSLGRADTQYF | TGTGCCAGCAGCTCCCTTGGGAGAGCAGATACGCAGTATTTT
TRBJ2-7 | . | . | TRBV7-2 | CASSQVQASEQYF | TGTGCCAGCAGCCAAGTTCAGGCGTCCGAGCAGTACTTC
TRBJ2-5 | . | . | TRBV2 | CASSEALSDFGTQYF | TGTGCCAGCAGTGAAGCGCTTTCAGACTTCGGGACCCAGTACTTC
TRBJ2-2 | . | . | TRBV6-6 | CASRARVWELFF | TGTGCCAGCAGAGCCAGGGTCTGGGAGCTGTTTTTT
TRBJ1-5 | . | . | TRBV10-1 | CASSESKAGPQHF | TGCGCCAGCAGTGAGTCGAAGGCAGGCCCCCAGCATTTT
TRBJ2-5 | . | . | TRBV5-6 | CASSFSSDRRETQYF | TGTGCCAGCAGCTTTTCTTCGGATAGACGAGAGACCCAGTACTTC
TRBJ1-2 | few | . | TRBV19 | CASSKQTEADYGYTF | TGTGCCAGTAGTAAACAGACCGAGGCTGACTATGGCTACACCTTC
TRBJ1-6 | . | . | TRBV5-4 | CASSPGQPDSPLHF | TGTGCCAGCAGCCCCGGACAGCCAGATTCACCCCTCCACTTT
TRBJ2-2 | . | TRBD2 | TRBV4-2 | CASSQDLGRAGGSTGELFF | TGTGCCAGCAGCCAAGATCTCGGAAGGGCGGGGGGATCCACCGGGGAGCTGTTTTTT
TRBJ2-1 | . | . | TRBV6-5 | CASRPAGISYNEQFF | TGTGCCAGCAGGCCCGCGGGGATTTCCTACAATGAGCAGTTCTTC
TRBJ1-5 | once | . | TRBV6-5 | CASSATVYSNQPQHF | TGTGCCAGCAGTGCGACGGTTTATAGCAATCAGCCCCAGCATTTT
TRBJ2-3 | . | . | TRBV7-9 | CASSLGSGLGSADTQYF | TGTGCCAGCAGCTTAGGGTCCGGGTTGGGGAGCGCAGATACGCAGTATTTT
TRBJ2-4 | . | . | TRBV2 | CASRGGTGLKIAKNIQYF | TGTGCCAGCAGGGGGGGGACAGGCCTAAAAATAGCCAAAAACATTCAGTACTTC
TRBJ1-3 | . | . | TRBV4-1 | CASSQVLRAYGNTIYF | TGCGCCAGCAGCCAAGTGCTCAGGGCGTACGGAAACACCATATATTTT
TRBJ1-2 | . | TRBD1 | TRBV7-9 | CASSPRATGNYGYTF | TGTGCCAGCAGTCCGAGAGCGACAGGGAACTATGGCTACACCTTC
TRBJ2-2 | few | . | TRBV5-4 | CASSLGHANTGELFF | TGTGCCAGCAGCTTGGGGCATGCGAACACCGGGGAGCTGTTTTTT